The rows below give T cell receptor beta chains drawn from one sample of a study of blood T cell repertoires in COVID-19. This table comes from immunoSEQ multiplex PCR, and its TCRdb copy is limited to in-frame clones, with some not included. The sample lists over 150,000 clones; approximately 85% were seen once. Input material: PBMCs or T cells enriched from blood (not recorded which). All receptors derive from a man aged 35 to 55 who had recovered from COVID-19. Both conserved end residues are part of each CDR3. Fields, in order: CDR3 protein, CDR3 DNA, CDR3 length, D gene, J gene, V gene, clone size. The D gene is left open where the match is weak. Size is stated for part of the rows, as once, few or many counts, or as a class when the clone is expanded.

CASSSGQGGLYEQYF TGTGCCAGTAGTAGCGGACAGGGCGGCCTCTACGAGCAGTACTTC 15 TRBD1 TRBJ2-7 TRBV19 -
CAWSGAVPNQPQHF TGTGCCTGGAGTGGGGCAGTTCCTAATCAGCCCCAGCATTTT 14 - TRBJ1-5 TRBV30 -
CASQTGVQPQHF TGTGCCAGTCAGACAGGGGTACAGCCCCAGCATTTT 12 TRBD1 TRBJ1-5 TRBV12-3/TRBV12-4 -
CSAKQDRQFF TGCAGTGCCAAGCAGGATCGGCAGTTCTTC 10 - TRBJ2-1 TRBV20-1 -
CASSPRGSGANVLTF TGTGCCAGCAGCCCAAGGGGCTCTGGGGCCAACGTCCTGACTTTC 15 - TRBJ2-6 TRBV13 -
CASSKGQGAKNTEAFF TGTGCCAGCAGCAAGGGACAGGGGGCTAAGAACACTGAAGCTTTCTTT 16 - TRBJ1-1 TRBV21-1 -
CAISPVAGDYEQYF TGTGCCATCAGCCCCGTAGCGGGAGACTACGAGCAGTACTTC 14 TRBD2 TRBJ2-7 TRBV10-3 few
CASSVERSSTDTQYF TGTGCCAGTAGTGTCGAGCGGAGCAGCACAGATACGCAGTATTTT 15 - TRBJ2-3 TRBV19 -
CSVDNRGPYTF TGCAGCGTGGACAACAGGGGCCCCTACACCTTC 11 TRBD1 TRBJ1-2 TRBV29-1 -
CASSYPGRGQETQYF TGTGCCAGCAGTTACCCTGGGCGGGGGCAAGAGACCCAGTACTTC 15 TRBD2 TRBJ2-5 TRBV6-2/TRBV6-3 -
CASTFKGADTQYF TGTGCCAGCACCTTTAAGGGGGCGGATACGCAGTATTTT 13 TRBD1 TRBJ2-3 TRBV27 -
CASSAGTENQPQHF TGCGCCAGCAGTGCCGGGACAGAAAATCAGCCCCAGCATTTT 14 TRBD1 TRBJ1-5 TRBV10-1 -
CASSVGGRGGYNEQFF TGTGCCAGCAGCGTAGGGGGGCGGGGGGGTTACAATGAGCAGTTCTTC 16 TRBD2 TRBJ2-1 TRBV9 -
CASSEKEYNEQFF TGTGCCAGCAGTGAAAAGGAGTACAATGAGCAGTTCTTC 13 - TRBJ2-1 TRBV6-1 -
CASSQQASGANVLTF TGCGCCAGCAGCCAGCAGGCCTCTGGGGCCAACGTCCTGACTTTC 15 - TRBJ2-6 TRBV5-1 -
CASSPGTADQPQHF TGTGCCAGCAGCCCCGGGACAGCAGATCAGCCCCAGCATTTT 14 TRBD1 TRBJ1-5 TRBV7-9 few
CASSETGEEQYF TGTGCCAGCAGCGAGACAGGGGAAGAGCAGTACTTC 12 TRBD1 TRBJ2-7 TRBV11-3 once
CASSLGSFNQPQHF TGTGCCAGCAGCTTAGGAAGCTTTAATCAGCCCCAGCATTTT 14 - TRBJ1-5 TRBV11-2 -
CASSLIRDSGEQYF TGTGCCAGCAGCTTAATCCGGGATAGCGGCGAGCAGTACTTC 14 - TRBJ2-7 TRBV11-2 -
CASSNLAGAVGELFF TGTGCCAGCAGTAACTTAGCGGGAGCGGTCGGGGAGCTGTTTTTT 15 TRBD2 TRBJ2-2 TRBV6-5 -
CASNRAPRGGGEQFF TGTGCCAGCAATCGGGCCCCACGGGGGGGAGGAGAGCAGTTCTTC 15 TRBD2 TRBJ2-1 TRBV9 -
CAWSVLGRLDTQYF TGTGCCTGGAGTGTACTAGGCAGGCTAGATACGCAGTATTTT 14 - TRBJ2-3 TRBV30 -
CAIKRGVNTGELFF TGTGCCATCAAACGGGGGGTGAACACCGGGGAGCTGTTTTTT 14 TRBD2 TRBJ2-2 TRBV10-3 -
CASSLVGVTDTQYF TGCGCCAGCAGCTTGGTAGGGGTCACAGATACGCAGTATTTT 14 - TRBJ2-3 TRBV5-1 few
CASSFNGGEAYEQYF TGCGCCAGCAGCTTTAATGGCGGGGAGGCCTACGAGCAGTACTTC 15 - TRBJ2-7 TRBV5-1 once
CSASRTGVGYGYTF TGCAGTGCTAGTCGGACGGGGGTTGGCTATGGCTACACCTTC 14 - TRBJ1-2 TRBV20-1 -
CASSFSWPGAPRALHF TGTGCCAGCAGTTTCTCTTGGCCAGGGGCTCCTAGGGCCCTCCACTTT 16 - TRBJ1-6 TRBV27 -